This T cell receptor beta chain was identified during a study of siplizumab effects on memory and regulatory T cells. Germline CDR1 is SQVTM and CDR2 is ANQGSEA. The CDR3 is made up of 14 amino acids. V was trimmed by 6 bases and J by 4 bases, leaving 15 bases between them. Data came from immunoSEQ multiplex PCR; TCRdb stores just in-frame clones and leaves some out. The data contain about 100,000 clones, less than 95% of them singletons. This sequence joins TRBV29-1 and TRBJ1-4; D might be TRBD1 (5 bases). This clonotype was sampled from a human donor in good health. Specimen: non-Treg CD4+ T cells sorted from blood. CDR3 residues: CSVARGSGNEKLFF. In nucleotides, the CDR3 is TGCAGCGTCGCGAGGGGCAGCGGTAATGAAAAACTGTTTTTT.